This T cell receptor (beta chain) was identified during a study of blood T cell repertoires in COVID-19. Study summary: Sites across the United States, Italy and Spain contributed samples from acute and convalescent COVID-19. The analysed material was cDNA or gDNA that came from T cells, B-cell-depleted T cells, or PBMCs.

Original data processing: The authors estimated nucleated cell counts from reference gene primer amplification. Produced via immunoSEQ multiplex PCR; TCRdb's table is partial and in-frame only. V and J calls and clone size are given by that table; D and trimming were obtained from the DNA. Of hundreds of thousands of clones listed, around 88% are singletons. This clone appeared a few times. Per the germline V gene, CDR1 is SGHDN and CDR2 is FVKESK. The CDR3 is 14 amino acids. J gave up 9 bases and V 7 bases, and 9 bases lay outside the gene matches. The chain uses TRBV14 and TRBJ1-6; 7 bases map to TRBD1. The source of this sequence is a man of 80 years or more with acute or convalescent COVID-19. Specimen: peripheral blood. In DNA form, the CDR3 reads TGTGCCAGCAATTTGCGACAGGGAGTTTCACCCCTCCACTTT. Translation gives CASNLRQGVSPLHF.